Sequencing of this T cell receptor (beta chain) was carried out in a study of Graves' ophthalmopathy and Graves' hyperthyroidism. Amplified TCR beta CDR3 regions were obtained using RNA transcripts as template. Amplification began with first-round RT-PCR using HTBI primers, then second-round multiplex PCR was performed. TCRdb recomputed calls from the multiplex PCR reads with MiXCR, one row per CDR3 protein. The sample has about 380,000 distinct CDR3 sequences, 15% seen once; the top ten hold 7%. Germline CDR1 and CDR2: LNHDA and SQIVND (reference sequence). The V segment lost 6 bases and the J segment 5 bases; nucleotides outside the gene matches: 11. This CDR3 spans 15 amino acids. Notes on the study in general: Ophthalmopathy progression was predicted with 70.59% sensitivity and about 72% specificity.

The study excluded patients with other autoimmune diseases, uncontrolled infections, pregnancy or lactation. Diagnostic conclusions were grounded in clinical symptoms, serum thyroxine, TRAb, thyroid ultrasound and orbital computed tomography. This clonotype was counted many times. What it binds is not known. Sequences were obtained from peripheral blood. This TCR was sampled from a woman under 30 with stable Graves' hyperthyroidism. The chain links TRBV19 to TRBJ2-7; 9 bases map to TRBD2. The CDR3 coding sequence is TGTGCCAGTAGGCCCCCGGCGGGGGGGCCTAACGAGCAGTACTTC. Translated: CASRPPAGGPNEQYF.